The clone carrying this T cell receptor (beta chain) turned up a few times. Its antigen is not known. Time point denoted: cycle 4 day 1 (C4D1), after more than five weeks of nivolumab. With no exception, relapse followed autologous stem cell transplantation in all patients, and brentuximab vedotin exposure varied. The patients, who had relapsed/refractory classical Hodgkin lymphoma, achieved best responses of complete response, partial response or progressive disease. Germline CDR1 reads MNHEY; CDR2 reads SVGAGI. This CDR3 has 16 residues. Trimming took off 1 base at V and 4 bases at J, with 13 bases between the two ends. The sample originates from a study of PD-1 blockade in classical Hodgkin lymphoma. Study at large: Patients received nivolumab 3 mg/kg intravenously every 2 weeks. Study findings and constraints: The study found complete responders had baseline diversity similar to newly diagnosed patients. Repertoire difference causes, possibly disease activity or prior therapy, remain undefined.

Only in-frame clones appear in the TCRdb table, and some are missing; sequencing was by immunoSEQ multiplex PCR. The sample lists under 40,000 clones; about 80% were seen once. The rearrangement joins TRBV6-5 to TRBJ2-2, with a weak D call TRBD1 (6 bases). The specimen was peripheral blood mononuclear cells (PBMCs), collected before the fourth cycle of nivolumab. This clonotype was sampled from a human donor with classical Hodgkin lymphoma. Here the CDR3 reads CASSYFAGDITGELFF. The CDR3 DNA follows: TGTGCCAGCAGTTACTTCGCAGGGGACATCACCGGGGAGCTGTTTTTT.